This T cell receptor delta chain came from a study of Vδ1+ human thymocytes. Study-wide findings and caveats: Approximately 20% of thymic delta-chain sequences were Vdelta2, with few Vdelta3, unlike blood Vdelta1+ controls. Thymic TRG and TRD repertoires appeared highly polyclonal, with Gaussian CDR3 length distributions. Donors shared many TRG clonotypes but few TRD clonotypes.

After alphabeta T cell depletion, CD3+ Vdelta1+ Vdelta2- thymocytes were sorted. Purity of the sorted Vdelta1+ thymocytes ranged from roughly 98% to 99.6%. Turning to this clone: The antigen remains undetermined.

Sequences come from RNA converted to cDNA by reverse transcription. Pooled V-gene forward primers with one constant-region reverse primer generated the CDR3 amplicons by multiplex PCR. TCRdb made new clone calls on the multiplex PCR reads using CATT. The sample records about 55,000 delta-chain clones, about 15% being singletons. The CDR3 length is 24 residues. V lost 1 base and J 1 base, leaving 37 bases between the germline ends. Germline V gene lookup returns CDR1 TSWWSYY and CDR2 QGS. The sequenced material came from Vdelta1+ gamma-delta thymocytes from the thymus. Subset here: FACS-sorted CD3+ TCRalphabeta- TCRVdelta1+ TCRVdelta2- thymocytes. The source is a boy under two years old who had congenital heart surgery. This chain connects TRDV1 to TRDJ1, with D perhaps matching TRDD2 or TRDD3 (8 bases each). CDR3 sequence reads: CALGEPILPTGLVLGALTTDKLIF. The DNA of the CDR3 is TGTGCTCTTGGGGAACCCATACTTCCTACCGGACTTGTACTGGGGGCCCTAACCACCGATAAACTCATCTTT.